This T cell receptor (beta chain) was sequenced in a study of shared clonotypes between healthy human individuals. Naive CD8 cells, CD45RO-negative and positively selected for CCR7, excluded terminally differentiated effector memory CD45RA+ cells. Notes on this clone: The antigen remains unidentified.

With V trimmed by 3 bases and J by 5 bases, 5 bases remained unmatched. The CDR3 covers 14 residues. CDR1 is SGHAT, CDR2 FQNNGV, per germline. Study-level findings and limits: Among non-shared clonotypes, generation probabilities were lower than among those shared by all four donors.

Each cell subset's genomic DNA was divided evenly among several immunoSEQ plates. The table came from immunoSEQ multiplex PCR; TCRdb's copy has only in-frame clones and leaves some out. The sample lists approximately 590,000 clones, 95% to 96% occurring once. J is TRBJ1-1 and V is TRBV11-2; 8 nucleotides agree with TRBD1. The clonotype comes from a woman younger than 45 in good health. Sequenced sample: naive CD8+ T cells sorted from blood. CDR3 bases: TGTGCCAGCAGCTTCCAGGGGGCATTGACTGAAGCTTTCTTT. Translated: CASSFQGALTEAFF. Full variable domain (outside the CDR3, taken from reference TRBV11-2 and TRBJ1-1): EAGVAQSPRYKIIEKRQSVAFWCNPISGHATLYWYQQILGQGPKLLIQFQNNGVVDDSQLPKDRFSAERLKGVDSTLKIQPAKLEDSAVYLCASSFQGALTEAFFGQGTRLTVV.